The T cell receptor beta chain described here comes from a study of T cell repertoires in ileal Crohn's disease. Study background: At postoperative colonoscopy, neoterminal ileum biopsies were taken as M6. Study-wide results and caveats: Clonal expansions were more frequent in active smokers than non-smokers at surgery.

About 500 nanograms of biopsy DNA per sample underwent TCRB immunosequencing. Produced via immunoSEQ multiplex PCR; TCRdb's table is partial and in-frame only. The sample contains 700 or so clones, roughly 91% of which appear only once. Time point denoted: neoterminal ileum biopsy at postoperative endoscopy, about 6 months after surgery. In the case of this clone: Its antigen is unidentified.

The receptor comes from an adult with Crohn's disease. Sequenced: ileal tissue.

The CDR3 sequence is CASSSGETQYF. In nucleotides, the CDR3 is TGTGCCAGCAGCTCGGGGGAGACCCAGTACTTC. The chain carries TRBV5-4 and TRBJ2-5; weak D call: TRBD2 (5 bases). Trimming took 3 bases from V and 5 from J, leaving 5 bases between them. Germline V gene lookup returns CDR1 SGHNT and CDR2 YYREEE (reference sequence). The CDR3 spans 11 residues. Based on the CDR3 plus reference TRBV5-4 and TRBJ2-5, the full variable domain is ETGVTQSPTHLIKTRGQQVTLRCSSQSGHNTVSWYQQALGQGPQFIFQYYREEENGRGNFPPRFSGLQFPNYSSELNVNALELDDSALYLCASSSGETQYFGPGTRLLVL.